This T cell receptor beta chain was sequenced in a study of T cell clonotyping in hematopoietic cell transplantation. This CDR3 is 16 amino acids long. This clone was seen a few times. Measured with immunoSEQ multiplex PCR; TCRdb has only the in-frame clones, and not every one. The table has several thousand clones, around a quarter seen once. This sequence joins TRBV21-1 and TRBJ1-1; the D call TRBD1 from the table was never checked on the DNA. TRBV21-1 is a pseudogene segment. This material consisted of peripheral blood mononuclear cells, taken 180 days after allogeneic stem cell transplant. This TCR came from a male patient aged 40-50 years who had an allogeneic stem cell transplant from an unrelated donor, so the T cells may come from the graft donor. Some clones in this sample may be carry-over from other donors' samples. CDR3 region: CASSNQGANRDTEAFF. CDR3 coding DNA: TGTGCCAGCAGCAATCAGGGGGCGAATAGGGACACTGAAGCTTTCTTT.